What follows describes a single TCR beta chain. Its target is unknown. It was RNA transcripts that yielded the amplified TCR beta CDR3 regions. HTBI primers drove first-round RT-PCR of the TCR CDR3. TCRdb reprocessed the multiplex PCR reads with MiXCR, giving one entry per CDR3 protein. The data contain 500,000 to 700,000 distinct CDR3 sequences, over 15% of them singletons. These data originate in a study of T cells in Graves' hyperthyroidism and ophthalmopathy. As for the study in general: At initial diagnosis, before any treatment had begun, peripheral blood was obtained. Points from the study as a whole: Most expanded thyroid clonotypes above 0.001 recurred in blood.

Germline V gene data show CDR1 as MNHNS and CDR2 as SASEGT. The CDR3 is 14 amino acids. V gave up 4 bases and J gave up 7 bases, with 11 bases separating them. Thyroid ultrasound and orbital computed tomography, with clinical symptoms and serum thyroxine and TRAb, informed diagnoses. The TCR comes from a woman aged 18-30 years with Graves' hyperthyroidism. The V gene is TRBV6-1, the J gene TRBJ1-6; D unclear. Sequences were obtained from blood. The CDR3 DNA is TGTGCCAGCAGTGTTGAGGGAAGGAATTCACCCCTCCACTTT. Its protein product is CASSVEGRNSPLHF.